The 11 T cell receptor beta chains below all came from one sample that was sequenced in a study of cytomegalovirus exposure and HLA in healthy donors. The PCR ran on 60 Vbeta and 13 Jbeta primers. Sequenced by immunoSEQ multiplex PCR; TCRdb stores in-frame clones only, minus some. Of tens of thousands of clones listed, 75% to 85% were seen once; the top ten hold 6.5% to 8%. Sample: PBMCs. The receptor set was obtained from a human donor in good health.

V is TRBV11-3 and J is TRBJ2-5; 11 bases agree with TRBD2. Gene TRBJ2-7 matches the end of the DNA better, so the J call may be wrong. This CDR3 is built from 15 residues. Germline V gene data show CDR1 as SGHNT and CDR2 as YENEEA. The CDR3 loop is CASSNGLAGYYEQYF. CDR3 coding DNA: TGTGCCAGCAGCAACGGACTAGCGGGTTACTACGAGCAGTACTTC.

The CDR3 sequence is CASSLGSGQETQYF. The CDR3 nucleotides read TGTGCCAGCAGCTTAGGTAGCGGCCAAGAGACCCAGTACTTC. The chain recombines TRBV7-7 with TRBJ2-5, with a possible D match to TRBD2 (6 bases). This CDR3 has 14 amino acids. V lost 1 base and J 1 base, leaving 7 bases between the germline ends. In germline, CDR1 is SSHAT, CDR2 FNYEAQ (reference sequence).

The V gene is TRBV5-1, the J gene TRBJ2-3; 8 nucleotides match TRBD2. Germline lookup yields CDR1 SGHRS and CDR2 YFSETQ. The CDR3 spans 15 residues. V lost 2 bases and J lost 2; bases outside the gene matches: 4. CDR3 bases: TGCGCCAGCAGCTTAGCGGGGGCCCACACAGATACGCAGTATTTT. Its protein product is CASSLAGAHTDTQYF.

The chain is built from TRBV21-1 and TRBJ2-7; TRBD1, as called in the table, went unchecked against the DNA. TRBV21-1 is a pseudogene segment. The CDR3 runs to 17 residues. DNA for the CDR3: TGTGCCAGCAGCAAAGGCTCCCCCAGGGACAGGGTGTACGAGCAGTACTTC. Its protein is CASSKGSPRDRVYEQYF.

About this clone itself: Different DNA sequences within this sample yield the same CDR3. V usage is TRBV5-6 and J usage is TRBJ2-7; the D gene is possibly TRBD1 (5 bases). Germline-derived CDR1 and CDR2 are SGHDT and YYEEEE. With 0 bases removed from V and 4 bases from J, the gap between germline ends came to 20 bases. This CDR3 contains 17 residues. CDR3 sequence: CASSLGQGSRPLYEQYF. The CDR3 nucleotides are TGTGCCAGCAGCTTGGGTCAGGGCAGTAGGCCTCTATACGAGCAGTACTTC. The full variable domain, in which reference TRBV5-6 and TRBJ2-7 provide the parts outside the CDR3, is DAGVTQSPTHLIKTRGQQVTLRCSPKSGHDTVSWYQQALGQGPQFIFQYYEEEERQRGNFPDRFSGHQFPNYSSELNVNALLLGDSALYLCASSLGQGSRPLYEQYFGPGTRLTVT.

The gene calls are TRBV23-1 and TRBJ2-7; TRBD1 matches at 11 bases. TRBV23-1 is known as an ORF, though its function is uncertain. The V segment lost 4 bases and the J segment 4 bases; nucleotides outside the gene matches: 6. This CDR3 is 15 amino acids long. The CDR3 coding sequence is TGCGCCAGCAGTCCGACTAGGGACAGGGGGTACGAGCAGTACTTC. Protein: CASSPTRDRGYEQYF.

This chain uses TRBV19 with TRBJ1-5, with 9 bases identical to TRBD1. Per germline, CDR1 LNHDA and CDR2 SQIVND (reference sequence). V lost 3 bases and J lost 7; bases outside the gene matches: 16. This CDR3 comprises 18 residues. The CDR3 DNA reads as TGTGCCAGTAGTATGAGGGACCGGGGCACAGGGGGCCGGCAGCCCCAGCATTTT. It yields the protein CASSMRDRGTGGRQPQHF.

The chain employs TRBV6-1 and TRBJ1-2; a weak D match, TRBD1 (6 bases). Germline-derived CDR1 and CDR2 are MNHNS and SASEGT. This CDR3 spans 14 amino acids. With 0 bases removed from V and 4 bases from J, the gap between germline ends came to 9 bases. CDR3 residues: CASSEAGGLYGYTF. For the CDR3, the DNA is TGTGCCAGCAGTGAAGCAGGGGGTCTCTATGGCTACACCTTC.

The chain carries TRBV11-2 and TRBJ1-4; a weak D match, TRBD1 (5 bases). From germline, CDR1 is SGHAT and CDR2 FQNNGV. CDR3 length equals 15 residues. The V and J ends lost 0 bases and 8 bases respectively, with 13 bases between them. The DNA of the CDR3 is TGTGCCAGCAGCTTAGATCCGGGGGAATGGGAAAAACTGTTTTTT. Protein product: CASSLDPGEWEKLFF. The entire variable domain, with the rest obtained from reference TRBV11-2 and TRBJ1-4, is as follows: EAGVAQSPRYKIIEKRQSVAFWCNPISGHATLYWYQQILGQGPKLLIQFQNNGVVDDSQLPKDRFSAERLKGVDSTLKIQPAKLEDSAVYLCASSLDPGEWEKLFFGSGTQLSVL.

The chain uses TRBV7-2 and TRBJ2-5, with 8 bases matching TRBD2. After removal of 3 bases from V and 4 bases from J, the junction contained 10 bases not matched to a gene. Germline V CDR1 and CDR2: SGHTA, FQGNSA. The CDR3 spans 16 residues. This CDR3 is CASSLGGLAARETQYF. CDR3 nucleotide sequence: TGTGCCAGCAGCTTGGGAGGACTAGCAGCGCGAGAGACCCAGTACTTC.

V and J are TRBV6-5 and TRBJ2-6; 7 bases line up with TRBD1. The V gene end was trimmed by 6 bases and the J gene end by 2 bases; junction bases not matched to a gene: 4. This CDR3 comprises 15 residues. Germline V CDR1 and CDR2: MNHEY, SVGAGI. The DNA for the CDR3 is TGTGCCAGCAGGCCACAGGGGACTGGGGCCAACGTCCTGACTTTC. Protein sequence: CASRPQGTGANVLTF.